The 17 T cell receptor beta chains below were found in one sample sequenced in a study of blood T cell repertoires in COVID-19. Sequenced by immunoSEQ multiplex PCR; TCRdb stores in-frame clones only, minus some. Among almost 250,000 clones listed, 70% to 90% were seen once. The specimen sequenced was PBMCs or T cells enriched from blood (not recorded which). These receptors were collected from a woman between 45 and 60 years old with acute COVID-19.

V gene TRBV5-1 combines with J gene TRBJ2-1; 7 bases line up with TRBD1. The germline CDR1 and CDR2 sequences are SGHRS and YFSETQ. The CDR3 has 15 amino acids. The J segment lost 2 bases and the V segment lost 2 bases, leaving 4 bases of the junction unmatched. CDR3 region: CASSLQGTAYNEQFF. CDR3 sequence (DNA): TGCGCCAGCAGCTTACAGGGGACGGCCTACAATGAGCAGTTCTTC.

This clone has just one count. The V call is TRBV6-6, the J call TRBJ1-2; no definite D call. The CDR3 runs 14 residues. The germline V gene encodes CDR1 MNHNY and CDR2 SVGAGI (reference sequence). The V end was cut by 2 bases, the J end by 8 bases, with 15 bases between. The CDR3 is CASSYRTQDAGYTF. DNA for the CDR3: TGTGCCAGCAGTTACCGGACTCAGGACGCGGGCTACACCTTC.

V gene TRBV6-1 combines with J gene TRBJ2-7; possibly TRBD1 for D (6 bases). CDR1 and CDR2 from the germline V gene are MNHNS and SASEGT. With 1 base removed from V and 2 bases from J, the gap between germline ends came to 15 bases. This CDR3 contains 16 residues. The CDR3 loop reads CASSEVSTGRTYEQYF. CDR3 bases: TGTGCCAGCAGTGAAGTGAGTACAGGGCGAACCTACGAGCAGTACTTC.

V usage is TRBV27 and J usage is TRBJ1-4; D is perhaps TRBD1 (5 bases). This CDR3 contains 16 residues. The V end was cut by 6 bases, the J end by 4 bases, with 18 bases between. Germline assignment: CDR1 MNHEY and CDR2 SMNVEV (reference sequence). The CDR3 reads CASSPRGGRVNEKLFF. CDR3 coding DNA: TGTGCCAGCAGCCCTAGGGGAGGCAGGGTTAATGAAAAACTGTTTTTT.

The DNA for the CDR3 is TGTGCCAGCAGCACAGGCCCAGGCACCGGGGAGCTGTTTTTT. It yields the protein CASSTGPGTGELFF. The rearrangement uses TRBV21-1 and TRBJ2-2; TRBD1 was called by the table and not checked on the DNA. TRBV21-1 is a pseudogene. This CDR3 is 14 amino acids long.

V and J are TRBV19 and TRBJ2-7, with TRBD1 matching 7 bases. Looked up from germline, CDR1 is LNHDA and CDR2 is SQIVND (reference sequence). J was trimmed by 1 base and V by 9 bases; bases with no gene match: 6. The CDR3 is 13 amino acids. The CDR3 DNA reads TGTGCCAGCACCGACAGGGTATCCTACGAGCAGTACTTC. Translated, it gives CASTDRVSYEQYF. The full variable domain, with the rest looked up from reference TRBV19 and TRBJ2-7, is DGGITQSPKYLFRKEGQNVTLSCEQNLNHDAMYWYRQDPGQGLRLIYYSQIVNDFQKGDIAEGYSVSREKKESFPLTVTSAQKNPTAFYLCASTDRVSYEQYFGPGTRLTVT.

This chain connects TRBV12-3 or TRBV12-4 to TRBJ1-2; D not certain. The V gene lost 6 bases and the J gene lost 4 bases, with 9 bases spanning the gap. This CDR3 is built from 12 residues. This CDR3 is CASRPSGYGYTF. CDR3 nucleotides: TGTGCCAGCAGACCATCCGGCTATGGCTACACCTTC.

The rearrangement joins TRBV7-9 to TRBJ1-1; D unresolved. The ends were cut back, 7 bases at V and 5 bases at J, with 14 bases in the middle. The CDR3 spans 13 residues. The germline V gene has CDR1 SEHNR and CDR2 FQNEAQ (reference sequence). CDR3 sequence (DNA): TGTGCCAGCATCGGGGAGATAAGAACTGAAGCTTTCTTT. Amino acids: CASIGEIRTEAFF.

This clone was counted between two and nine times. The V and J genes are TRBV5-1 and TRBJ1-1, with D possibly TRBD1 on 5 matching bases. The germline CDR1 and CDR2 sequences are SGHRS and YFSETQ. V was shortened by 4 bases and J by 1 base, with 8 bases between the two germline ends. The CDR3 totals 13 residues. The CDR3 reads CASSPTENTEAFF. The DNA of the CDR3 is TGCGCCAGCAGCCCGACAGAGAACACTGAAGCTTTCTTT.

The rearrangement joins TRBV7-8 to TRBJ2-1; tentative D call: TRBD1 (6 bases). Trimming removed 5 bases at V and 1 base at J, with 12 bases between. The CDR3 is 15 amino acids. Germline V lookup: CDR1 SGHVS, CDR2 FQNEAQ. The CDR3 sequence is CASSDQQGSYNEQFF. CDR3 sequence (DNA): TGTGCCAGCAGCGACCAACAGGGTTCCTACAATGAGCAGTTCTTC.

CDR3 nucleotide sequence: TGCGCCAGCAGCCCCTCGACAGGGACCTACGAGCAGTACTTC. Protein sequence: CASSPSTGTYEQYF. The chain links TRBV5-1 to TRBJ2-7; 7 bases map to TRBD1. Trimming cost V 4 bases and J 2 bases; bases outside gene matches: 6. CDR1 is SGHRS and CDR2 is YFSETQ in the germline V gene. This CDR3 spans 14 amino acids.

J is TRBJ2-5 and V is TRBV7-2, with D unclear. The CDR3 contains 14 residues. Germline V lookup: CDR1 SGHTA, CDR2 FQGNSA. With 4 bases removed from V and 0 bases from J, the gap between germline ends came to 9 bases. This chain's CDR3 is CASSSSMYQETQYF. The CDR3 region has the DNA TGTGCCAGCAGCTCCTCTATGTACCAAGAGACCCAGTACTTC.

The chain links TRBV7-8 to TRBJ2-7; 7 positions match TRBD1. CDR1 is SGHVS, CDR2 FQNEAQ, per germline. The CDR3 covers 14 residues. J lost 5 bases, V lost 5 bases, and 9 bases had no gene match. The CDR3, as DNA: TGTGCCAGCAGCGCCGGACAGGTAGGGAACGAGCAGTACTTC. As protein: CASSAGQVGNEQYF.

This sequence joins TRBV6-5 and TRBJ1-2; 7 bases line up with TRBD1. In germline, CDR1 is MNHEY, CDR2 SVGAGI. V shed 0 bases, J shed 8 bases, and the junction held 9 bases outside the gene matches. This CDR3 has 15 residues. As DNA, the CDR3 is TGTGCCAGCAGTTACTCTCTTACGACAGGGAACGGCTACACCTTC. Residues: CASSYSLTTGNGYTF.

The CDR3 DNA follows: TGTGCCAGCAGCTTTCACACGGGGTCAGGGGGCACAGATACGCAGTATTTT. Its protein is CASSFHTGSGGTDTQYF. The V gene is TRBV11-2, the J gene TRBJ2-3, with TRBD1 as a possible D gene (6 bases). This CDR3 contains 17 residues. V was shortened by 3 bases and J by 1 base, with 17 bases between the two germline ends. Germline V gene lookup returns CDR1 SGHAT and CDR2 FQNNGV.

The chain employs TRBV2 and TRBJ2-1; TRBD1 aligns across 9 bases. Germline CDR1 is SNHLY and CDR2 is FYNNEI. The V gene end was trimmed by 8 bases and the J gene end by 5 bases; junction bases not matched to a gene: 7. The CDR3 loop spans 14 amino acids. The CDR3 sequence is CASEDRGINNEQFF. In DNA, the CDR3 is TGTGCCAGCGAGGACAGGGGTATCAACAATGAGCAGTTCTTC.

V gene TRBV4-3 combines with J gene TRBJ2-2, with D possibly being TRBD2 (5 bases). The CDR3 consists of 15 residues. Trimming took 0 bases from V and 4 from J, leaving 9 bases between them. CDR1 and CDR2 from the germline V gene are LGHNA and YSLEER. The CDR3: CASSQDRGSTGELFF. The CDR3 DNA is TGCGCCAGCAGCCAAGATCGGGGAAGCACCGGGGAGCTGTTTTTT.